The 3 T cell receptor beta chains given below trace back to one sample, sequenced in a study of CD8 T cells in Susac syndrome. Random hexamers were used to reverse transcribe the RNA input (about 0.5 to 1 ug). Via MiXCR, TCRdb re-called the immunoSEQ multiplex PCR reads, giving one row per CDR3 protein. The repertoire holds about 180,000 distinct CDR3 sequences, with 90% to 95% as singletons. Sequencing was performed on CD4+ T cells from PBMCs. These receptors were taken from a human donor with Susac syndrome.

This chain uses TRBV24-1 with TRBJ2-1, with D possibly matching TRBD1 (6 bases). Trimming pared 4 bases from V and 4 bases from J, leaving 10 bases between. Germline V gives CDR1 KGHDR, CDR2 SFDVKD. There are 14 residues in the CDR3. CDR3: CATSDPDRYNEQFF. CDR3 sequence (DNA): TGTGCCACCAGTGACCCTGACAGGTACAATGAGCAGTTCTTC.

The chain uses TRBV29-1 and TRBJ1-1; D is ambiguous. This CDR3 has 11 residues. V was cut by 4 bases and J by 7 bases, with 10 bases left in between. CDR1 and CDR2 from the germline V gene are SQVTM and ANQGSEA. CDR3 region: CSVGVPDEAFF. CDR3 nucleotides: TGCAGCGTTGGGGTTCCTGATGAAGCTTTCTTT.

V usage is TRBV20-1 and J usage is TRBJ1-5; D might be TRBD1 (5 bases). CDR1 and CDR2 from the germline V gene are DFQATT and SNEGSKA (reference sequence). Trimming cost V 6 bases and J 0 bases, with 18 bases left between them. The CDR3 is 16 amino acids. CDR3 DNA sequence: TGCAGTGCCCGCGACGGGGCCCATTATAGCAATCAGCCCCAGCATTTT. Translation: CSARDGAHYSNQPQHF.